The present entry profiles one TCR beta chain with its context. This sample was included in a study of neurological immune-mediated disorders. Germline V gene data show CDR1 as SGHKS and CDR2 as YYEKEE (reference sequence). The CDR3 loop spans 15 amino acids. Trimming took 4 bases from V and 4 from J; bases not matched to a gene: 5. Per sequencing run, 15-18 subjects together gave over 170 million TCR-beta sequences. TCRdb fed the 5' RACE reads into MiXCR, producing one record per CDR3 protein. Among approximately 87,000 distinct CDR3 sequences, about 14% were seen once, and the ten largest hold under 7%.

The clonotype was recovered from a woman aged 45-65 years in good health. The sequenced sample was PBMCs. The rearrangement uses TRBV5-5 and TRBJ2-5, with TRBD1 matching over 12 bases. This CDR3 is CASSMGQGAGETQYF. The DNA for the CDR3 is TGTGCCAGCAGCATGGGACAGGGGGCCGGAGAGACCCAGTACTTC.